The entry below gives a single T cell receptor (beta chain) sequence along with its context. The table came from immunoSEQ multiplex PCR; TCRdb's copy has only in-frame clones and leaves some out. The data contain approximately 100,000 clones, just under 90% of them singletons. These data come from a study of blood T cell repertoires in COVID-19. The overall study: The origin of the acute and convalescent COVID-19 samples was the United States, Italy and Spain.

The CDR3 extends over 14 amino acids. Between the trimmed V and J ends, which lost 1 base and 7 bases, there was a span of 13 bases. Germline lookup yields CDR1 LGHDT and CDR2 YNNKEL (reference sequence). This TCR derives from a human donor in a cohort sampled during active COVID-19. The chain is built from TRBV3-1 (or the pseudogene TRBV3-2) and TRBJ2-5, with TRBD2 as a possible D gene (5 bases). The sequencing input was peripheral blood. CDR3 residues: CASSQGGGGGTQYF. The CDR3 nucleotides are TGTGCCAGCAGCCAAGGAGGCGGAGGTGGGACCCAGTACTTC.